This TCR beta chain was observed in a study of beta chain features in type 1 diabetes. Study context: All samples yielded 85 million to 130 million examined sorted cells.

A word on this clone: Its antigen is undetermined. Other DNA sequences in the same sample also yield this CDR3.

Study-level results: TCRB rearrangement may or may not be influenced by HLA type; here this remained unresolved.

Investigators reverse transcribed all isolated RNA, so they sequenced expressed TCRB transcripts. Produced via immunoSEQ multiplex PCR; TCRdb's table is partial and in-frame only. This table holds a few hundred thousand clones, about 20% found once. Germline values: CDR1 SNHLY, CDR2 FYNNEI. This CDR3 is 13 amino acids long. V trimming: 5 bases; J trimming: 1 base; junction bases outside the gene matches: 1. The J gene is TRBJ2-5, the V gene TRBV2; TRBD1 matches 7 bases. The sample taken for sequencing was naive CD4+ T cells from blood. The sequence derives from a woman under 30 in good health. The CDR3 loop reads CASSRQGQETQYF. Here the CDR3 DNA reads TGTGCCAGCAGTAGACAGGGCCAAGAGACCCAGTACTTC.